This TCR beta chain was profiled in a study of blood T cell repertoires in COVID-19. Germline V gene sequence: CDR1 ENHRY, CDR2 SYGVKD. The length of the CDR3 is 16 residues. V was clipped by 2 bases and J by 1 base; unmatched bases: 4. Original data processing: Amplification with reference gene primers provided the estimates of nucleated cell counts. Measured with immunoSEQ multiplex PCR; TCRdb has only the in-frame clones, and not every one. The V and J calls and the clone size are those of that table, but D and trimming were determined from the DNA. The sample carries 250,000 or so clones, approximately 86% recorded once.

This chain uses TRBV10-3 with TRBJ1-2; 10 nucleotides match TRBD1. This receptor was taken from a woman in her seventies with active or convalescent COVID-19. The sequencing input was peripheral blood. DNA for the CDR3: TGTGCCATCAGTGAGCGGGGACAGGGGAGTAACTATGGCTACACCTTC. This encodes CAISERGQGSNYGYTF.